The T cell receptor beta chain under discussion was sequenced for a study of STAT3 mutations in large granular lymphocyte leukemia. Study context: Roughly 40% of treated T-LGLL patients showed hematologic response to immunosuppression.

Libraries were prepared by immunoSEQ multiplex PCR; TCRdb keeps only in-frame clonotypes and omits some of them. The sample comprises 2,000 or so clones, less than 70% of which are singletons, and roughly 56% rests with the top ten. A note on this clone: Its antigen is unknown.

The CDR3 covers 15 residues. Trimming took 6 bases from V and 3 from J, leaving 18 bases between them. The germline V gene has CDR1 SGHDT and CDR2 YYEEEE. Whole-study results and caveats: Samples missed the first appearance of the clone. Every T-cell large granular lymphocyte leukemia patient had at least one immunodominant TCR beta clonotype. Treatment regimens differed across patients between samplings. After therapy, about 35% of the 18 patients switched clonotypes, all new clones STAT3 wild type.

The chain employs TRBV5-6 and TRBJ1-2, with D maybe TRBD1 (6 bases). This sequence originates from a man aged 50-60 years with T-cell large granular lymphocyte leukemia. Some clones in this sample may be carry-over from other donors' samples. Sequenced: peripheral blood mononuclear cells. The CDR3: CASMLGRGADYGYTF. The CDR3 DNA follows: TGTGCCAGCATGTTGGGACGGGGGGCCGACTATGGCTACACCTTC.